A single sample gave rise to the 20 T cell receptor beta chains below, sequenced in a study of control samples from healthy donors and cancer patients. Sequenced by immunoSEQ multiplex PCR; TCRdb stores in-frame clones only, minus some. The table shows some 120,000 clones, with about 93% occurring only once. The sequenced material came from PBMCs. The receptors derive from a man over 45 with head and neck cancer.

The chain combines TRBV6-5 with TRBJ2-7, with 7 bases matching TRBD1. The CDR3 length is 15 residues. The germline CDR1 and CDR2 sequences are MNHEY and SVGAGI. The V gene end was trimmed by 0 bases and the J gene end by 2 bases; junction bases not matched to a gene: 4. CDR3 sequence reads: CASSYSGDRPYEQYF. The CDR3 nucleotides read TGTGCCAGCAGTTACTCGGGGGACAGACCCTACGAGCAGTACTTC.

Remarks on this clone: A read error may produce the germline difference seen at one junction end. V usage is TRBV18 and J usage is TRBJ1-2; 9 bases align to TRBD1. The CDR3 sequence is 13 residues long. Germline loops: CDR1 KGHSH, CDR2 LQKENI. CDR3 sequence reads: CASAPRDRDGYTF. CDR3 DNA: TGTGCCAGCGCACCACGGGACAGGGATGGCTACACCTTC.

V gene TRBV10-3 combines with J gene TRBJ1-1; D uncertain. From germline, CDR1 is ENHRY and CDR2 SYGVKD. The CDR3 has 11 residues. Trimming removed 6 bases at V and 2 bases at J, with 4 bases between. The CDR3 here is CAIRSNTEAFF. CDR3 in DNA: TGTGCCATCAGATCAAACACTGAAGCTTTCTTT.

The chain carries TRBV7-2 and TRBJ1-5, with TRBD1 as a possible D gene (6 bases). Germline V lookup: CDR1 SGHTA, CDR2 FQGNSA. V lost 5 bases to trimming and J lost 7 bases, with 18 bases between them. This CDR3 has 15 amino acids. CDR3 DNA: TGTGCCAGCAGCCAGTGGGGGGCCCGGGACCAGCCCCAGCATTTT. This sequence encodes CASSQWGARDQPQHF. Filled out from reference TRBV7-2 and TRBJ1-5, the complete variable domain reads GAGVSQSPSNKVTEKGKDVELRCDPISGHTALYWYRQSLGQGLEFLIYFQGNSAPDKSGLPSDRFSAERTGGSVSTLTIQRTQQEDSAVYLCASSQWGARDQPQHFGDGTRLSIL.

This rearrangement joins TRBV5-1 to TRBJ2-7; 8 bases fit TRBD1. The CDR3 runs 18 residues. From germline, CDR1 is SGHRS and CDR2 YFSETQ. The junction had 17 bases not matched to a gene; V was cut back by 4 bases and J by 2 bases. CDR3 sequence: CASSKDRERSGNPYEQYF. The DNA for the CDR3 is TGCGCCAGCAGCAAGGACAGGGAACGATCCGGTAACCCCTACGAGCAGTACTTC.

The V call is TRBV3-1 (or the pseudogene TRBV3-2), the J call TRBJ1-5; D might be TRBD1 (5 bases). From germline, CDR1 is LGHDT and CDR2 YNNKEL (reference sequence). This CDR3 is built from 16 residues. Trimming took off 4 bases at V and 5 bases at J, with 18 bases between the two ends. CDR3 amino acids: CASSRSGGGSHQPQHF. Here the CDR3 DNA reads TGTGCCAGCAGCCGGTCTGGGGGGGGTAGTCATCAGCCCCAGCATTTT.

The chain carries TRBV28 and TRBJ2-7; 10 bases agree with TRBD1. CDR3 length equals 15 residues. CDR1 and CDR2 (germline): MDHEN, SYDVKM. Losses at the gene ends were 5 bases for V and 6 bases for J; bases not matched to a gene: 10. CDR3 in amino acids: CASSTIGTGVGEQYF. The CDR3 DNA follows: TGTGCCAGCAGTACTATTGGGACAGGGGTAGGCGAGCAGTACTTC.

The rearrangement joins TRBV9 to TRBJ2-1, with 11 bases that match TRBD2. From germline, CDR1 is SGDLS and CDR2 YYNGEE. The length of the CDR3 is 13 residues. Trimming removed 3 bases from V and 10 bases from J; junction bases left unmatched: 3. Here the CDR3 DNA reads TGTGCCAGCAGCGGCTTAGCGGGGGGGGAGCAGTTCTTC. It specifies CASSGLAGGEQFF.

The chain uses TRBV9 and TRBJ2-6; TRBD1 matches 8 bases. The V gene end was trimmed by 4 bases and the J gene end by 2 bases; junction bases not matched to a gene: 2. Germline loops: CDR1 SGDLS, CDR2 YYNGEE. The CDR3 extends over 15 amino acids. The CDR3: CASSTTGAGANVLTF. In DNA, the CDR3 is TGTGCCAGCAGCACGACAGGGGCTGGGGCCAACGTCCTGACTTTC.

The V and J genes are TRBV4-2 and TRBJ2-7; D is possibly TRBD1 (5 bases). This CDR3 contains 13 residues. The germline gives CDR1 LGHNA, CDR2 YNFKEQ. The germline V and J ends were trimmed by 0 bases and 6 bases, with 9 bases remaining between them. This CDR3 reads CASSQEKGLEQYF. As DNA, the CDR3 is TGTGCCAGCAGCCAAGAGAAGGGGCTCGAGCAGTACTTC.

The chain links TRBV20-1 to TRBJ1-1; TRBD1 might be the D (6 bases). Trimming took 3 bases from V and 9 from J, leaving 11 bases between them. The CDR3 is 11 residues long. Germline V gives CDR1 DFQATT, CDR2 SNEGSKA (reference sequence). CDR3 residues: CSASAGAKAFF. CDR3 sequence (DNA): TGCAGTGCTAGTGCGGGGGCCAAAGCTTTCTTT.

The count of this clone is one. The V call is TRBV9, the J call TRBJ2-2; D may be TRBD2 (5 bases). Germline V lookup: CDR1 SGDLS, CDR2 YYNGEE. This CDR3 comprises 18 residues. With 1 base removed from V and 0 bases from J, the gap between germline ends came to 16 bases. The CDR3 DNA is TGTGCCAGCAGCGTAACCCGGAGGAGCGGACCGAACACCGGGGAGCTGTTTTTT. As protein: CASSVTRRSGPNTGELFF.

The V gene is TRBV5-1, the J gene TRBJ1-1; D unclear. The length of the CDR3 is 14 residues. The germline V gene has CDR1 SGHRS and CDR2 YFSETQ. V lost 3 bases to trimming and J lost 0 bases, with 9 bases between them. The CDR3 reads CASSYSDVNTEAFF. Here the CDR3 DNA reads TGCGCCAGCAGCTACTCGGACGTGAACACTGAAGCTTTCTTT.

The V and J genes are TRBV6-5 and TRBJ2-7, with D possibly TRBD1 on 6 matching bases. This CDR3 has 14 residues. V shed 7 bases and J shed 2 bases, with 15 bases lying between them. In germline, CDR1 is MNHEY, CDR2 SVGAGI. Here the CDR3 reads CASTPGTSTYEQYF. CDR3 nucleotides: TGTGCCAGCACACCCGGGACAAGCACCTACGAGCAGTACTTC.

This rearrangement joins TRBV5-8 to TRBJ1-2; 7 nucleotides match TRBD1. CDR1 and CDR2 from the germline V gene are SGHTS and YDEGEE. The V segment lost 4 bases and the J segment 3 bases; nucleotides outside the gene matches: 6. The CDR3 runs to 14 residues. CDR3 bases: TGTGCCAGCAGCCCACGACAGGGAGACTATGGCTACACCTTC. This sequence encodes CASSPRQGDYGYTF.

The V call is TRBV5-7, the J call TRBJ1-5; D unresolved. TRBV5-7 is noted as an ORF with a role that remains uncertain. Trimming pared 4 bases from V and 0 bases from J, leaving 20 bases between. The CDR3 contains 18 residues. The CDR3 loop is CASSHPRSNNDSNQPQHF. CDR3 DNA sequence: TGTGCCAGCAGCCACCCCAGGTCCAATAACGATAGCAATCAGCCCCAGCATTTT.

V is TRBV5-5 and J is TRBJ2-3; TRBD1 matches 7 bases. V was pared by 4 bases and J by 4 bases, with 6 bases of the junction left unmatched. The CDR3 spans 14 residues. Germline CDR1 SGHKS, CDR2 YYEKEE (reference sequence). The CDR3 DNA reads TGTGCCAGCAGCCCGGGACAGACCCCAGATACGCAGTATTTT. This encodes CASSPGQTPDTQYF.

The chain recombines TRBV10-3 with TRBJ1-2; 7 bases line up with TRBD1. This CDR3 has 13 amino acids. Unmatched junction bases numbered 5, after V lost 10 bases and J lost 0 bases. Germline lookup yields CDR1 ENHRY and CDR2 SYGVKD. CDR3 bases: TGTGCCACCGGGGACAGTACTAACTATGGCTACACCTTC. Translated: CATGDSTNYGYTF.

V gene TRBV5-1 combines with J gene TRBJ2-7, with D uncertain. Trimming removed 0 bases from V and 5 bases from J, with 18 bases in between. This CDR3 spans 16 amino acids. In germline, CDR1 is SGHRS, CDR2 YFSETQ. CDR3 in amino acids: CASSLARQAVRDEQYF. Written as DNA, the CDR3 is TGCGCCAGCAGCTTGGCACGCCAGGCGGTACGGGACGAGCAGTACTTC.

The chain recombines TRBV6-5 with TRBJ1-2; no firm D call. The CDR3 runs to 12 residues. V was cut by 4 bases and J by 4 bases, with 7 bases left in between. Germline CDR1 is MNHEY and CDR2 is SVGAGI. This chain's CDR3 is CASSSGGYGYTF. CDR3 nucleotide sequence: TGTGCCAGCAGTTCCGGCGGCTATGGCTACACCTTC.